This TCR beta chain was profiled in a study of OX40 agonist ivuxolimab in advanced cancers. On the study more broadly: It was ivuxolimab, an agonistic anti-OX40 (CD134) antibody, that patients were treated with. Three individuals attained partial responses, comprising one hepatocellular carcinoma case and two cutaneous melanoma cases. The study's findings and limits: The antigens recognized by the expanded peripheral T cells, that is their antigen specificity, were not determined. Some nonresponders additionally presented with little normalized T-cell clonal expansion.

As to this clone: Its antigen is not known.

Data came from immunoSEQ multiplex PCR; TCRdb stores just in-frame clones and leaves some out. The sample holds around 57,000 clones, 92% seen once. Trimming took 3 bases from V and 1 from J, leaving 11 bases between them. The CDR3 extends over 14 amino acids. The V gene's germline CDR1 is SQVTM and CDR2 ANQGSEA. The clonotype originates from an adult with an advanced solid tumor such as melanoma, head and neck, liver or kidney cancer. The sequenced sample was CD4+ or CD8+ T cells sorted from blood, obtained in a trial of the OX40 agonist ivuxolimab. V is TRBV29-1 and J is TRBJ2-3, with D unresolved. The CDR3 is CSVDQLPRTDTQYF. The CDR3 bases are TGCAGCGTTGATCAACTACCCCGCACAGATACGCAGTATTTT.